This TCR beta chain comes out of a study of control samples from healthy donors and cancer patients. Data came from immunoSEQ multiplex PCR; TCRdb stores just in-frame clones and leaves some out. There are about 200,000 clones in the sample; about 91% occur only once, and over 1.5% lies in the top ten. CDR3 length equals 17 residues. Sequenced input: blood. The receptor was isolated from a young man in good health. The V gene is TRBV21-1, the J gene TRBJ2-7; the D segment call TRBD1 is taken from the table without a DNA check. TRBV21-1 is listed as a pseudogene. The CDR3 nucleotides are TGTGCCAGCAGCGACCGGGACAGGGGGTGGGGCTCCTACGAGCAGTACTTC. Its translation: CASSDRDRGWGSYEQYF.